The 15 T cell receptor beta chains in this list originate from one sample, sequenced in a study of blood T cells in healthy people across ages. A second PCR of about 7 to 12 cycles used a sample-barcoded 5' primer and a J-beta primer mix. Using its own MiXCR run on the 5' RACE reads, TCRdb lists one record per CDR3 protein. This table holds around 1.1 million distinct CDR3 sequences, roughly two fifths found once. Sequencing input: blood. The receptors stem from a man aged 18 to 29 in good health.

This clonotype was found a few times. V usage is TRBV12-3 or TRBV12-4 and J usage is TRBJ2-1; D gene ambiguous. The CDR3 runs 14 residues. The germline V and J ends were trimmed by 7 bases and 1 base, with 11 bases remaining between them. CDR3 in DNA: TGTGCCAGCACCGACGGCGGTTCCTACAATGAGCAGTTCTTC. Its protein product is CASTDGGSYNEQFF.

The genes are TRBV27 and TRBJ2-3, with 11 bases matching TRBD2. Germline V CDR1 and CDR2: MNHEY, SMNVEV (reference sequence). The CDR3 has 19 residues. V lost 3 bases, J lost 3 bases, and 14 bases stayed unmatched. The chain's CDR3 is CASSFFSGGAEITTDTQYF. For the CDR3, the DNA is TGTGCCAGCAGTTTTTTTAGCGGGGGGGCGGAGATAACGACAGATACGCAGTATTTT.

The rearrangement uses TRBV9 and TRBJ1-2; D is unclear. The germline gives CDR1 SGDLS, CDR2 YYNGEE. CDR3 length equals 14 residues. Trimming removed 0 bases from V and 8 bases from J, with 14 bases in between. Here the CDR3 DNA reads TGTGCCAGCAGCGTAGCTTTAGCCCGAGGGGGCTACACCTTC. Translated, it gives CASSVALARGGYTF.

In its sample, this clonotype was seen a few times. This rearrangement joins TRBV7-8 to TRBJ1-2; D remains ambiguous. Trimming pared 5 bases from V and 4 bases from J, leaving 14 bases between. Germline lookup yields CDR1 SGHVS and CDR2 FQNEAQ. The CDR3 has 14 residues. The CDR3 DNA reads as TGTGCCAGCAGCGCAGATTTAAGGTCCTATGGCTACACCTTC. Protein sequence: CASSADLRSYGYTF.

Written as DNA, the CDR3 is TGTGCCAGCAGTTTCTTGGTGACCCCGAACACCGGGGAGCTGTTTTTT. It encodes CASSFLVTPNTGELFF. The chain links TRBV27 to TRBJ2-2; D is unclear. The CDR3 length is 16 residues. Germline V gene lookup returns CDR1 MNHEY and CDR2 SMNVEV (reference sequence). Trimming removed 3 bases at V and 0 bases at J, with 11 bases between.

The J gene is TRBJ2-7, the V gene TRBV4-1, with a weak D call TRBD1 (6 bases). V dropped 4 bases and J dropped 4 bases, with 23 bases sitting between them. The CDR3 consists of 17 residues. Germline CDR1 and CDR2: MGHRA and YSYEKL. This CDR3 reads CASSPTLGRDISYEQYF. The CDR3 region has the DNA TGCGCCAGCAGCCCTACTTTGGGTAGGGACATATCGTACGAGCAGTACTTC.

The J gene is TRBJ1-1, the V gene TRBV14; 8 nucleotides agree with TRBD1. V shed 2 bases and J 2 bases; nucleotides not matched to a gene: 7. Germline V gene sequence: CDR1 SGHDN, CDR2 FVKESK. The CDR3 runs 16 residues. The CDR3 DNA reads as TGTGCCAGCAGCCAATATTTCAGGGGGCGTAACACTGAAGCTTTCTTT. Its translation is CASSQYFRGRNTEAFF.

The DNA for the CDR3 is TGTGCCAGCAGCTTAGCGGGCGTGGGAGATGTGCAGTTCTTC. It encodes CASSLAGVGDVQFF. This chain joins TRBV7-9 and TRBJ2-1, with D possibly matching TRBD2 (5 bases). The CDR3 contains 14 residues. Trimming shortened V by 0 bases and J by 12 bases, and 15 bases separated the two germline ends. Germline lookup yields CDR1 SEHNR and CDR2 FQNEAQ (reference sequence). Using reference TRBV7-9 and TRBJ2-1 for the parts outside the CDR3, the full variable domain is DTGVSQNPRHKITKRGQNVTFRCDPISEHNRLYWYRQTLGQGPEFLTYFQNEAQLEKSRLLSDRFSAERPKGSFSTLEIQRTEQGDSAMYLCASSLAGVGDVQFFGPGTRLTVL.

The chain employs TRBV7-8 and TRBJ2-2; 10 bases are shared with TRBD1. Trimming removed 8 bases from V and 5 bases from J; junction bases left unmatched: 5. Germline V gene lookup returns CDR1 SGHVS and CDR2 FQNEAQ. CDR3 size: 14 residues. CDR3 in DNA: TGTGCCAGCCTAAGGACAGGGGGGACCGGGGAGCTGTTTTTT. Translation: CASLRTGGTGELFF.

The gene calls are TRBV12-3 or TRBV12-4 and TRBJ1-6; D unclear. Trimming removed 3 bases at V and 8 bases at J, with 11 bases between. There are 14 residues in the CDR3. The CDR3: CASSFASPHSPLHF. CDR3 DNA: TGTGCCAGCAGTTTTGCATCCCCTCATTCACCCCTCCACTTT.

This clonotype has only a few counts. Here the CDR3 reads CASSLWGEIRDGYTF. CDR3 nucleotides: TGTGCCAGCAGTTTATGGGGGGAAATCCGAGATGGCTACACCTTC. The J gene is TRBJ1-2, the V gene TRBV27, with a tentative D call TRBD1 (5 bases). The CDR3 has 15 residues. Trimming stripped 1 base from V and 6 bases from J, with 15 bases between. The germline gives CDR1 MNHEY, CDR2 SMNVEV (reference sequence).

The chain links TRBV7-2 to TRBJ2-7; D uncertain. The DNA end is a closer match to TRBJ2-5, so the J assignment may be wrong. The V gene's germline CDR1 is SGHTA and CDR2 FQGNSA. This CDR3 region has 19 residues. Here the CDR3 DNA reads TGTGCCAGCAGCTTAGTATCGTGGGTTGGGTCCAGAGTCGTGGAGACCCAGTACTTC. Translation: CASSLVSWVGSRVVETQYF.

This clonotype was picked up a small number of times. The gene calls are TRBV29-1 and TRBJ2-1; 8 bases map to TRBD1. V was pared by 4 bases and J by 7 bases, with 6 bases of the junction left unmatched. Germline lookup yields CDR1 SQVTM and CDR2 ANQGSEA. This CDR3 contains 13 residues. CDR3 in DNA: TGCAGCGTTGGGACAGGGAAAATGAATGAGCAGTTCTTC. This gives the protein CSVGTGKMNEQFF.

As regards this clonotype: Sequence at one end of the junction differs from germline and may be a read error. J is TRBJ2-1 and V is TRBV2; 8 bases are shared with TRBD2. This CDR3 comprises 14 residues. Looked up from germline, CDR1 is SNHLY and CDR2 is FYNNEI. CDR3 protein: CASSGTSGYNEQFF. The CDR3 nucleotides read TGCGCCAGCAGCGGCACTAGCGGCTACAATGAGCAGTTCTTC.

This clonotype has just a few counts. This chain uses TRBV5-1 with TRBJ2-3; D ambiguous. In germline, CDR1 is SGHRS, CDR2 YFSETQ. The CDR3 is 15 residues long. V was pared by 0 bases and J by 0 bases, with 8 bases between. The CDR3 DNA reads TGCGCCAGCAGCTTGGAACAGCCCAGCACAGATACGCAGTATTTT. Residues: CASSLEQPSTDTQYF.